The subject of this entry is one T cell receptor (beta chain). The sample comes from a study of blood T cell repertoires in COVID-19. Sequenced by immunoSEQ multiplex PCR; TCRdb stores in-frame clones only, minus some. Of around 250,000 clones in the sample, approximately 89% were seen once. Each participant's cohort was designated according to participant-reported clinical history. The germline gives CDR1 SGHNT, CDR2 YENEEA. V lost 3 bases, J lost 3 bases, and 4 bases stayed unmatched. The CDR3 has 14 residues. The clonotype was recovered from a woman between 40 and 55 years old who had been exposed to COVID-19. Sequencing was performed on PBMCs or T cells enriched from blood (not recorded which). J is TRBJ1-1 and V is TRBV11-3; TRBD1 matches 7 bases. CDR3 protein: CASSFRGPDTEAFF. DNA for the CDR3: TGTGCCAGCAGCTTTAGGGGGCCGGACACTGAAGCTTTCTTT.